The rows below give T cell receptor beta chains drawn from one sample of a study of T-cell memory formation after mild COVID-19. TCRdb recomputed calls from the 5' RACE reads with MiXCR, one row per CDR3 protein. Of around 400,000 distinct CDR3 sequences listed, approximately 24% are singletons. Material for sequencing was PBMCs or a T cell subset sorted from them (not recorded which). These receptors were collected from an adult woman who had mild COVID-19 (a few samples of this study predate the infection). Cell type and time point are not known. Each CDR3 is given with its conserved first and last residue. Fields, in order: V gene, CDR3 protein.

V: TRBV12-3/TRBV12-4
CDR3: CASSLGTDSYEQYF

V: TRBV20-1
CDR3: CSALRMGGNEQFF

V: TRBV14
CDR3: CASRNSGRGYTGELFF

V: TRBV20-1
CDR3: CSGTDLPTGYEQYF

V: TRBV2
CDR3: CASSENSGRFGEQYF

V: TRBV29-1
CDR3: CSVENGRATEAFF

V: TRBV4-1
CDR3: CASSQGAPRRDTIYF

V: TRBV6-5
CDR3: CASREAALTSYEQYF

V: TRBV6-6
CDR3: CASQTGAGYEQYF

V: TRBV20-1
CDR3: CSAVALPGGGYTF

V: TRBV25-1
CDR3: CASPQGATDTQYF

V: TRBV6-1
CDR3: CASRDRGAGNTEAFF

V: TRBV25-1
CDR3: CASSDLESGAREAFF

V: TRBV6-2/TRBV6-3
CDR3: CASRRLRGLDEQFF

V: TRBV20-1
CDR3: CSADRYSNQPQHF

V: TRBV6-2/TRBV6-3
CDR3: CASREGSSYNEQFF

V: TRBV4-1
CDR3: CASSQEGRFQETQYF

V: TRBV6-5
CDR3: CASSYGGQSEQFF

V: TRBV12-3/TRBV12-4
CDR3: CASRLEGVYNEQFF

V: TRBV11-3
CDR3: CASSPGSGRNTEAFF

V: TRBV24-1
CDR3: CATSDADRPSTDTQYF

V: TRBV29-1
CDR3: CSAGTSLLDTQYF

V: TRBV3-1
CDR3: CASSQVRERRYF

V: TRBV6-5
CDR3: CASSMGQGTDTQYF

V: TRBV6-5
CDR3: CASRAVNEKLFF

V: TRBV5-1
CDR3: CASSPGHGGDPNEAFF

V: TRBV14
CDR3: CASSLYRDSYEQYF

V: TRBV4-1
CDR3: CASSQGLDTEAFF